This TCR delta chain emerged from a study of Vδ1+ human thymocytes. A word on this clone: Its target is unknown.

Germline lookup yields CDR1 GEAIGNYY and CDR2 EKD. The CDR3 consists of 13 residues. Trimming cost V 5 bases and J 3 bases, with 12 bases left between them. Study-level findings and limits: Bulk repertoire data may be misinterpreted because of unexpected Vdelta2 sequences. Thymic TRG and TRD repertoires appeared highly polyclonal. Thymic delta-chain repertoires held approximately 20% Vdelta2 sequences and few Vdelta3, despite high sort purity.

RNA was extracted from the cells and then reverse transcribed. Multiplex PCR used pooled V-gene forward primers and a constant-region reverse primer to amplify CDR3s. TCRdb called clones from the multiplex PCR reads again using CATT. This table has more than 45,000 delta-chain clones, more than 12% appearing once. What was sequenced was Vdelta1+ gamma-delta thymocytes from the thymus. Subset reported: FACS-sorted CD3+ TCRalphabeta- TCRVdelta1+ TCRVdelta2- thymocytes. This clonotype was sampled from a girl in the first two years of life who had congenital heart surgery. V and J are TRDV2 and TRDJ1, with D perhaps matching TRDD3 (6 bases). The CDR3 region has the DNA TGTGCCTGTGTTTTTACTGGGTCCGATAAACTCATCTTT. This sequence encodes CACVFTGSDKLIF.